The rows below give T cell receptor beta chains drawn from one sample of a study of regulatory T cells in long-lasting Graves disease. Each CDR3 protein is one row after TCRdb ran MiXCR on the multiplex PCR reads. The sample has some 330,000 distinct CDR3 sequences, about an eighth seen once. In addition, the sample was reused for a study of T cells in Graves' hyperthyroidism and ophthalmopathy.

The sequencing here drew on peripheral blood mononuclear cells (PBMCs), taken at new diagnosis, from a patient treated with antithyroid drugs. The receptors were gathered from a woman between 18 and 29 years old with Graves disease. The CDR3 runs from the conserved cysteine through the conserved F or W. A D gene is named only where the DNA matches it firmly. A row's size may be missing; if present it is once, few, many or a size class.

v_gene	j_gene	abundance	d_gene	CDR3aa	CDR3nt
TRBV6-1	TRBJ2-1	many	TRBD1	CASSGPGQYNEQFF	TGTGCCAGCAGTGGACCGGGACAGTACAATGAGCAGTTCTTC
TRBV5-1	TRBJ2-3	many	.	CASSLRADDTQYF	TGCGCCAGCAGCTTGAGGGCAGATGATACGCAGTATTTT
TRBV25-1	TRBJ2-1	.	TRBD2	CASSKRGYDYNEQFF	TGTGCCAGCAGTAAGCGGGGATACGACTACAATGAGCAGTTCTTC
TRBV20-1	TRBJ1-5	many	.	CSARRGAQGNQPQHF	TGCAGTGCTAGACGAGGGGCGCAGGGCAATCAGCCCCAGCATTTT
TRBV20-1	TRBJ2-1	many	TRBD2	CSARTSGATREQFF	TGCAGTGCGAGAACTAGCGGCGCCACCCGTGAGCAGTTCTTC
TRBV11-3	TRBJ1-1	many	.	CASSFVGSTEAFF	TGTGCCAGCAGCTTCGTGGGGTCCACTGAAGCTTTCTTT
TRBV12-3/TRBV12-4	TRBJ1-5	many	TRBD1	CASSLPGQGRWQPQHF	TGTGCCAGCAGCCTACCTGGACAGGGTAGATGGCAGCCCCAGCATTTT
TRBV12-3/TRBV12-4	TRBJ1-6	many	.	CASRGQIYSPLHF	TGTGCCAGCAGGGGACAAATCTATTCACCCCTCCACTTT
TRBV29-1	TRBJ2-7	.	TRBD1	CSVDVPGQGSYEQYF	TGCAGCGTCGATGTCCCGGGACAGGGTTCCTACGAGCAGTACTTC
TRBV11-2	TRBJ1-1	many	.	CASRPMLRRDTEAFF	TGTGCCAGCAGGCCCATGCTCAGGAGGGACACTGAAGCTTTCTTT
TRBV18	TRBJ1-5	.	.	CASARGVTMLANNQPQHF	TGTGCCAGCGCCCGGGGGGTGACCATGTTGGCGAACAATCAGCCCCAGCATTTT
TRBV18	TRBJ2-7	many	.	CASSAPRPGTFYEQYF	TGTGCCAGCTCCGCCCCCCGCCCGGGGACCTTCTACGAGCAGTACTTC
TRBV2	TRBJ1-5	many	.	CASSAFGGQSSNQPQHF	TGTGCCAGCAGTGCTTTTGGAGGGCAGAGTAGCAATCAGCCCCAGCATTTT
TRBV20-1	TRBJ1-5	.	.	CSAHRGEDFNQPQHF	TGCAGTGCCCATAGAGGGGAGGATTTCAATCAGCCCCAGCATTTT
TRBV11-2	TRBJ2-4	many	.	CASRPLVGSKNIQYF	TGTGCCAGCAGGCCGCTGGTGGGGTCCAAAAACATTCAGTACTTC
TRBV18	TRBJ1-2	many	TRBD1	CASSYGQGANYGYTF	TGTGCCAGCTCATACGGACAGGGGGCTAACTATGGCTACACCTTC
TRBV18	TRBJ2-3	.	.	CASSRPLRDAAQYF	TGTGCCAGCTCACGGCCGCTCCGAGACGCTGCGCAGTATTTT
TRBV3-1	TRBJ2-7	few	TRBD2	CASSQDLGIAGFGGEQYF	TGTGCCAGCAGCCAAGATTTGGGGATAGCGGGATTTGGAGGGGAGCAGTACTTC
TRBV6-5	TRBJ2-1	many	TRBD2	CASSYSRGLAAPPDEQFF	TGTGCCAGCAGTTACTCTAGGGGACTAGCGGCCCCCCCGGACGAGCAGTTCTTC
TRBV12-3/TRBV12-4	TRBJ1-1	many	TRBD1	CASTQGDRGITEAFF	TGTGCCAGCACCCAGGGGGACAGGGGGATCACTGAAGCTTTCTTT
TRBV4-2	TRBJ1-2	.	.	CASSQDLRVYGYTF	TGTGCCAGCAGCCAAGATCTCAGGGTTTATGGCTACACCTTC
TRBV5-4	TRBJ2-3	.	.	CASRGDKPSTDTQYF	TGTGCCAGCAGGGGGGACAAACCTAGCACAGATACGCAGTATTTT
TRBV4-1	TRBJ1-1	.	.	CASSQIWSKGGKLTEAFF	TGCGCCAGCAGCCAAATTTGGAGTAAGGGGGGAAAGTTAACTGAAGCTTTCTTT
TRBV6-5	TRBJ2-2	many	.	CASSYSAGTPPGELFF	TGTGCCAGCAGTTACTCGGCAGGGACCCCCCCCGGGGAGCTGTTTTTT
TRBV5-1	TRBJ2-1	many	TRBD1	CASSLGQDNEQFF	TGTGCCAGCAGTCTGGGACAGGACAATGAGCAGTTCTTC
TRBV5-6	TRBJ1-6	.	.	CASSLRRGRSSYNSPLHF	TGTGCCAGCAGCTTGAGAAGGGGACGAAGCTCCTATAATTCACCCCTCCACTTT
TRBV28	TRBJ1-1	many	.	CASSLREATEAFF	TGTGCCAGCAGTTTAAGGGAGGCCACTGAAGCTTTCTTT
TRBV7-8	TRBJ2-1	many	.	CASSVTPLDEQFF	TGTGCCAGCAGCGTAACACCCCTGGACGAGCAGTTCTTC
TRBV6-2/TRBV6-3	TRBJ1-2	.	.	CASSYSRSRDRRRGYTF	TGTGCCAGCAGTTACTCACGATCCCGGGACCGACGTAGAGGCTACACCTTC
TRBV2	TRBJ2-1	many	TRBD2	CASRPGTSGGYEQFF	TGTGCCAGCAGACCCGGGACTAGCGGGGGATATGAGCAGTTCTTC
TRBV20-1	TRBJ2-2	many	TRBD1	CSATTTLDRVNTGELFF	TGCAGTGCTACGACCACCTTGGACAGGGTGAACACCGGGGAGCTGTTTTTT
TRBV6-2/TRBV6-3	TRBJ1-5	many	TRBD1	CASSYSKVRDRGRNQPQHF	TGTGCCAGCAGTTACTCGAAAGTCAGGGACAGGGGGCGAAATCAGCCCCAGCATTTT
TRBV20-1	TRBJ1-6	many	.	CSAREGSYNSPLHF	TGCAGTGCTAGGGAGGGTTCCTATAATTCACCCCTCCACTTT
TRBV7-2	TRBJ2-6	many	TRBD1	CASSSTGGARSGANVLTF	TGTGCCAGCAGCTCGACAGGGGGGGCTCGCTCTGGGGCCAACGTCCTGACTTTC
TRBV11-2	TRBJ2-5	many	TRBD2	CASSLPLAGEKKTQYF	TGTGCCAGCAGCCTACCTCTAGCGGGGGAAAAGAAGACCCAGTACTTC
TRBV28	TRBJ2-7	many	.	CASSSSPSLSYEQYF	TGTGCCAGCAGTTCTTCTCCGTCCCTGTCCTACGAGCAGTACTTC
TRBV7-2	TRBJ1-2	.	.	CASTRGGGYTF	TGTGCCAGCACGCGTGGGGGTGGCTACACCTTC
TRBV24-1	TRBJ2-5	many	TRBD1	CATSEEDRGGETQYF	TGTGCCACCAGTGAGGAGGACAGGGGAGGGGAGACCCAGTACTTC
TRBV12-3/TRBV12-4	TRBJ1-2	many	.	CAIGEGALYGYTF	TGTGCCATTGGGGAAGGGGCGCTCTATGGCTACACCTTC
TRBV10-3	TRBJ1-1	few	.	CAISDTVVNTEAFF	TGTGCCATCAGTGATACTGTGGTGAACACTGAAGCTTTCTTT
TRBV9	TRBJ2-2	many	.	CASRGAAVTGELFF	TGTGCCAGCAGGGGGGCAGCGGTCACCGGGGAGCTGTTTTTT
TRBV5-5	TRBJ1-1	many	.	CASSLARGPEAFF	TGTGCCAGCAGCTTGGCCCGGGGTCCTGAAGCTTTCTTT
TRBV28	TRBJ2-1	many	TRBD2	CASSFLGGRAYNEQFF	TGTGCCAGCAGTTTCTTGGGCGGGAGAGCCTACAATGAGCAGTTCTTC
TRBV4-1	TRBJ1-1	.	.	CASSVEGLGTEAFF	TGCGCCAGCAGCGTAGAGGGTTTAGGCACTGAAGCTTTCTTT
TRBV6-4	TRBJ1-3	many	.	CASTDRPSSGNTIYF	TGTGCCAGCACCGACAGGCCGAGCTCTGGAAACACCATATATTTT
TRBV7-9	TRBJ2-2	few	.	CASSARTVNTGELFF	TGTGCCAGCAGCGCCCGGACAGTGAACACCGGGGAGCTGTTTTTT
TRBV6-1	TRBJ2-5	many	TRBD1	CASSEGVNRGLGETQYF	TGTGCCAGCAGTGAAGGGGTTAACAGGGGGCTGGGAGAGACCCAGTACTTC
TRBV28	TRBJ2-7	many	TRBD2	CASSSRGGVRGGYEQYF	TGTGCCAGCAGTTCCCGTGGGGGAGTACGGGGGGGTTACGAGCAGTACTTC
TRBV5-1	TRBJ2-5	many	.	CASSPVGTSGETQYF	TGCGCCAGCAGCCCGGTTGGCACCTCCGGAGAGACCCAGTACTTC
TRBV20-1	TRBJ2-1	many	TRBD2	CSARDQGGGSFNEQFF	TGCAGTGCTAGAGATCAAGGCGGGGGGTCTTTTAATGAGCAGTTCTTC
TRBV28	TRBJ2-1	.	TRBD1	CASSFPDRGLHEQFF	TGTGCCAGCAGTTTCCCCGACAGGGGGTTACATGAGCAGTTCTTC
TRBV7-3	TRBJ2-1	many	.	CASSPIGEGEQFF	TGTGCCAGCAGCCCTATTGGAGAGGGTGAGCAGTTCTTC
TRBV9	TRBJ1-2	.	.	CASSVTALYGYTF	TGTGCCAGCAGCGTAACGGCCTTATATGGCTACACCTTC
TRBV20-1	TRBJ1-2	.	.	CSAEVVSHYGYTF	TGCAGTGCCGAAGTCGTATCTCACTATGGCTACACCTTC
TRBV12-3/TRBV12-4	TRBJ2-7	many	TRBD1	CASSRGQRYEQYF	TGTGCCAGCAGTCGGGGACAGCGCTACGAGCAGTACTTC
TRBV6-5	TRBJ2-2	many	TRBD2	CASSYGMTSGTGGLFF	TGTGCCAGCAGTTACGGCATGACTAGCGGGACGGGTGGGCTGTTTTTT